What follows describes a single TCR beta chain. The data were obtained in a study of blood T cell repertoires in COVID-19. Study context: PBMCs, B-cell-depleted T cells, or T cells were the source of the cDNA or gDNA that made up the material.

Seattle's cohort entered during active infection and was followed longitudinally. This CDR3 is 14 amino acids long. V gave up 1 base and J gave up 0 bases, with 4 bases separating them. Germline V gives CDR1 SGHRS, CDR2 YFSETQ. As handled by the study authors: The assay estimated nucleated cells by amplifying reference gene primers. Using immunoSEQ multiplex PCR, the repertoire was profiled, and TCRdb retains in-frame clones only, with some absent. The V and J calls and the clone size are those of that table, but D and trimming were determined from the DNA. The data show 150,000 to 200,000 clones, 80% to 95% seen once.

The sample was peripheral blood. The sequence derives from a woman aged 55-69 years with COVID-19, enrolled during active disease. The chain carries TRBV5-1 and TRBJ2-2; no definite D call. The CDR3 is CASSLRANTGELFF. The CDR3 DNA is TGCGCCAGCAGCTTGCGGGCGAACACCGGGGAGCTGTTTTTT.